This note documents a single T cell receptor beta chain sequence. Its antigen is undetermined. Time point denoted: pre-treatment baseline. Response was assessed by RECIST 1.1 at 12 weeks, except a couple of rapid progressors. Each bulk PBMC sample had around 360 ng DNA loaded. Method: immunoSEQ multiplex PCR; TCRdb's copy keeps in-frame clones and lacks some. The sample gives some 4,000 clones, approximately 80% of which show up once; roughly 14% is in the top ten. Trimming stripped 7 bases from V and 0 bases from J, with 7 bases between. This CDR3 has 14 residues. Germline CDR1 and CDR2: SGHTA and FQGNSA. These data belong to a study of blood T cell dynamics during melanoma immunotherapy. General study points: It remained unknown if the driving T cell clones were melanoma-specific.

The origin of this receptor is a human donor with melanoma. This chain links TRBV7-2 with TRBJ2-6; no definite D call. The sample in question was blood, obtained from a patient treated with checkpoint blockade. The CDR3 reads CASTTPSGANVLTF. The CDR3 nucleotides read TGTGCCAGCACGACCCCCTCTGGGGCCAACGTCCTGACTTTC.